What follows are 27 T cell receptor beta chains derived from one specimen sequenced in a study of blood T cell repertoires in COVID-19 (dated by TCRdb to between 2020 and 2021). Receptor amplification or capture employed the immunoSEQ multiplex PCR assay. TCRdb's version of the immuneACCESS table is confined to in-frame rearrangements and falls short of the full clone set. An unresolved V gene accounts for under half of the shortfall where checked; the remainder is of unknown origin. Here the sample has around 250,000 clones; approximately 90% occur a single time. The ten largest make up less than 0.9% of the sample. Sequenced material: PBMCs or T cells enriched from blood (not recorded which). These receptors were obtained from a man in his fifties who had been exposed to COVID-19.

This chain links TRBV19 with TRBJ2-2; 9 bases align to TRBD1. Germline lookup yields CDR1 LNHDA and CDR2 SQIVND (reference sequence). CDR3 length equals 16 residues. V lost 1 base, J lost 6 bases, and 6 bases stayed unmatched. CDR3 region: CASSIVRRQGAGELFF. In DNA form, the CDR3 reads TGTGCCAGTAGTATAGTTAGGAGACAGGGGGCCGGGGAGCTGTTTTTT.

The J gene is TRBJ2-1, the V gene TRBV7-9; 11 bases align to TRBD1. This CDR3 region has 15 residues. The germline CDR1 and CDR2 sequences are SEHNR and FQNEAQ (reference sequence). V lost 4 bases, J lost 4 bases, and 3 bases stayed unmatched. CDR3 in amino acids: CASSSGDRGYNEQFF. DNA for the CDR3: TGTGCCAGCAGCTCGGGGGACAGGGGGTACAATGAGCAGTTCTTC.

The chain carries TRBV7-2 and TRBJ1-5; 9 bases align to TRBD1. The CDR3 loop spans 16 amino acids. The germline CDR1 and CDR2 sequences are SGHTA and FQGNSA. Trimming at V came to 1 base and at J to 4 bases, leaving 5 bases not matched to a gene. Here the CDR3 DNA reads TGTGCCAGCAGCTTAGAGGGGACAGGGAAGAATCAGCCCCAGCATTTT. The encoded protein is CASSLEGTGKNQPQHF.

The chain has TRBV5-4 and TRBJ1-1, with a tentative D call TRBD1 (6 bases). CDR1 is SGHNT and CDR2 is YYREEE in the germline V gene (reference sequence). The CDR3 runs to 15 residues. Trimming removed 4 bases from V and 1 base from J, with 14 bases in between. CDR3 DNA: TGTGCCAGCAGCGTGCCGGGACATACGAACACTGAAGCTTTCTTT. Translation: CASSVPGHTNTEAFF.

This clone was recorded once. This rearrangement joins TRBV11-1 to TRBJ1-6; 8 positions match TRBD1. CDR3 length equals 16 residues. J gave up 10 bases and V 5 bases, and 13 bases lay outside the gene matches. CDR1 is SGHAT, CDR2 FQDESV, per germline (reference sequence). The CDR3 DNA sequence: TGTGCCAGCAGCCCCGGACAGGGTGTATCTGAATCACCCCTCCACTTT. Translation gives CASSPGQGVSESPLHF.

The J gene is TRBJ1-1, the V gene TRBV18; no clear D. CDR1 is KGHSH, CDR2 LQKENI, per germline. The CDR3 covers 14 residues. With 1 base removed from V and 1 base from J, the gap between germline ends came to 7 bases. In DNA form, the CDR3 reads TGTGCCAGCTCACCACGGAGGGAGAACACTGAAGCTTTCTTT. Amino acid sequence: CASSPRRENTEAFF.

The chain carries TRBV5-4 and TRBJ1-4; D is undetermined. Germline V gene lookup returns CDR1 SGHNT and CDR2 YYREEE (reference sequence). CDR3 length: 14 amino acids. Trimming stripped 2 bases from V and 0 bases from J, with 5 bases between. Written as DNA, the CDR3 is TGTGCCAGCAGCTTCGAGGCAACTAATGAAAAACTGTTTTTT. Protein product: CASSFEATNEKLFF.

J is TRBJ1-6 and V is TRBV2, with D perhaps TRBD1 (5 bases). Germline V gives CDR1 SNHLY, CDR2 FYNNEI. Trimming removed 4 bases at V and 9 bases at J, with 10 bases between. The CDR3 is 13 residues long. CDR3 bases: TGTGCCAGCAGTGGGGGGAGGGGTTCACCCCTCCACTTT. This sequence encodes CASSGGRGSPLHF.

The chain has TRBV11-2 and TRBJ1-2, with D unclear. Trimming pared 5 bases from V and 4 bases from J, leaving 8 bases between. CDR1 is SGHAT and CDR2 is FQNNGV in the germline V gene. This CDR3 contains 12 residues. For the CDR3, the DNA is TGTGCCAGCAGCAGCGACGGCTATGGCTACACCTTC. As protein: CASSSDGYGYTF.

Here the CDR3 DNA reads TGTGCCAGCTCACCACTAGCGGGGACTTGGAATGAGCAGTTCTTC. It encodes CASSPLAGTWNEQFF. V and J are TRBV18 and TRBJ2-1; 8 bases agree with TRBD2. The junction had 6 bases not matched to a gene; V was cut back by 1 base and J by 7 bases. This CDR3 is 15 amino acids long. Germline loops: CDR1 KGHSH, CDR2 LQKENI.

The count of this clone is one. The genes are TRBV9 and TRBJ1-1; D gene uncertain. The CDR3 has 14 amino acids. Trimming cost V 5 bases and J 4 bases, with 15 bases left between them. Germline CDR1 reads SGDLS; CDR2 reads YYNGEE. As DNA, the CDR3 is TGTGCCAGCAGTGAGAACCCGGGAGGCACTGAAGCTTTCTTT. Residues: CASSENPGGTEAFF.

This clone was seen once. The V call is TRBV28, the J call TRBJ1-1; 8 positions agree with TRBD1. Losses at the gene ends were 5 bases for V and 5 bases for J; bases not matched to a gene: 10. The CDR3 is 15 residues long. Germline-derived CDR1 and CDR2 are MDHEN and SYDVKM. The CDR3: CASSNPQGAQTEAFF. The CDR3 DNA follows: TGTGCCAGCAGTAACCCCCAGGGGGCGCAGACTGAAGCTTTCTTT.

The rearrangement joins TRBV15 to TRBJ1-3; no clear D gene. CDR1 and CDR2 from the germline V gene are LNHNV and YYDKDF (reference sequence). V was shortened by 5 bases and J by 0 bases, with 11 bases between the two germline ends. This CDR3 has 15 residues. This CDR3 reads CATSAYSDSGNTIYF. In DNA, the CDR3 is TGTGCCACCAGCGCCTATTCCGACTCTGGAAACACCATATATTTT.

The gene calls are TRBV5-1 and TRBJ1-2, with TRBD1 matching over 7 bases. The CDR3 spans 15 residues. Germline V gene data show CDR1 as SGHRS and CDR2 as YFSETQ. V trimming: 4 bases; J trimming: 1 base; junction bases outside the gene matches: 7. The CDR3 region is CASSPRTGDNYGYTF. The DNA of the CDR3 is TGCGCCAGCAGCCCAAGGACAGGCGATAACTATGGCTACACCTTC.

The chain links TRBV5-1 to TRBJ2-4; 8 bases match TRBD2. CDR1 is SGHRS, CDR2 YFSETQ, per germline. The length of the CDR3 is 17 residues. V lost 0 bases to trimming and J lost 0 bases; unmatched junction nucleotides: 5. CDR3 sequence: CASSLGPGGLAKNIQYF. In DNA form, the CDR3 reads TGCGCCAGCAGCTTGGGGCCGGGGGGGCTAGCCAAAAACATTCAGTACTTC.

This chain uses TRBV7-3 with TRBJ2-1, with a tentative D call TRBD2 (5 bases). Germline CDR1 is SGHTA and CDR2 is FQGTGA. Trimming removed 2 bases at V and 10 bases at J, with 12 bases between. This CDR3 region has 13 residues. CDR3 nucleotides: TGTGCCAGCAGCTTACCCGGGAACGGCGAGCAGTTCTTC. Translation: CASSLPGNGEQFF.

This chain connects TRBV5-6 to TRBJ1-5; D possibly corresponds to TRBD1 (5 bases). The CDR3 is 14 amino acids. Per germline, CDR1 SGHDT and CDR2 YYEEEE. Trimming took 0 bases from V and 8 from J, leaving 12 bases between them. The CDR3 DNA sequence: TGTGCCAGCAGCTTGGCCGGGGGGTGGGAGCCCCAGCATTTT. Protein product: CASSLAGGWEPQHF.

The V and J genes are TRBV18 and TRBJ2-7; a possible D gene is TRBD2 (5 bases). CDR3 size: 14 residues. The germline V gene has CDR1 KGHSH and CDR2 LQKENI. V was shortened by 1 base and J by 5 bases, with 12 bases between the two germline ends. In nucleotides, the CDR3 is TGTGCCAGCTCACCACGGTCCCTAGCTGACGAGCAGTACGTC. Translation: CASSPRSLADEQYV.

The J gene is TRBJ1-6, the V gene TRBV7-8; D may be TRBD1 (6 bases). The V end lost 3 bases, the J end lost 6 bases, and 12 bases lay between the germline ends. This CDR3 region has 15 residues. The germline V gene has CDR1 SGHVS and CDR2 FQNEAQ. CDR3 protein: CASSFPQGFNSPLHF. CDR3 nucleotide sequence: TGTGCCAGCAGCTTTCCCCAGGGGTTTAATTCACCCCTCCACTTT.

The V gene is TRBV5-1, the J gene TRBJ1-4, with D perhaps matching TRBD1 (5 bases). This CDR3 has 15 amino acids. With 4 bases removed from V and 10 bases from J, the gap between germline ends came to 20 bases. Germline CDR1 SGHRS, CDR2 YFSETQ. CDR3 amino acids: CASSPSRTKGGKLFF. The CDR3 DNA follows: TGCGCCAGCAGCCCTTCCAGGACAAAAGGTGGAAAACTGTTTTTT.

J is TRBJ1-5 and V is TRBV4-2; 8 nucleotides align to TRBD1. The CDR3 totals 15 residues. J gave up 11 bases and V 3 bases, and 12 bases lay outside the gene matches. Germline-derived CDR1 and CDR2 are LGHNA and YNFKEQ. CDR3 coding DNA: TGTGCCAGCAGCCAGGCCGACAGGGGTGTTTTGGCCCAGCATTTT. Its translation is CASSQADRGVLAQHF.

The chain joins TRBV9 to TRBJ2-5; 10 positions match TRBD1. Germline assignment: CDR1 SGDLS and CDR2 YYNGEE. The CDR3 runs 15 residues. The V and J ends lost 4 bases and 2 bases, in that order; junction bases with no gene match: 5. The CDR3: CASSTGDRGQETQYF. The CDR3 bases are TGTGCCAGCAGCACAGGGGACAGGGGACAAGAGACCCAGTACTTC.

The CDR3 sequence is CASRYGDRGLEETQYF. In DNA form, the CDR3 reads TGCGCCAGCAGATACGGGGACAGGGGTTTGGAAGAGACCCAGTACTTC. The rearrangement links TRBV5-1 to TRBJ2-5, with TRBD1 matching over 10 bases. CDR3 length: 16 amino acids. Germline V gene data show CDR1 as SGHRS and CDR2 as YFSETQ. Trimming cost V 5 bases and J 3 bases; bases outside gene matches: 10.

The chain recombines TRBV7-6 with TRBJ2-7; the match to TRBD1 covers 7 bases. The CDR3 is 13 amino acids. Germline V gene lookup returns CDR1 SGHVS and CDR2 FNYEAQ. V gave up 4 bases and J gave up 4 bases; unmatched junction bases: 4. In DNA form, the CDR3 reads TGTGCCAGCAGCTCAGACAGGGAGTACGAGCAGTACTTC. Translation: CASSSDREYEQYF.

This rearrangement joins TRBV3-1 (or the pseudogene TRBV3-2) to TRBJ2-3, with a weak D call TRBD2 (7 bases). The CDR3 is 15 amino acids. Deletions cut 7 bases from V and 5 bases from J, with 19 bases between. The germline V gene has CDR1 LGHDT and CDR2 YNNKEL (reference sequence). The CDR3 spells CASMDLGGGRDTQYF. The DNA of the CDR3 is TGTGCCAGCATGGACCTAGGGGGAGGGAGAGATACGCAGTATTTT.

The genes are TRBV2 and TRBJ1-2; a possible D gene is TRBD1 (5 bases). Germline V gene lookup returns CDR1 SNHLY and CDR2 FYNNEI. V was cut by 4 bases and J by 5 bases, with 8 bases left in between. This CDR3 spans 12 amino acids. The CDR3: CASSATGYGYTF. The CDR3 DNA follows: TGTGCCAGCAGTGCCACAGGTTATGGCTACACCTTC.

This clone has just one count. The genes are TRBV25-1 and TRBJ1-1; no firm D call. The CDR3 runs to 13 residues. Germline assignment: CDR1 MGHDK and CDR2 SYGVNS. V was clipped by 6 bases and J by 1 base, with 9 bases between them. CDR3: CASSKTENTEAFF. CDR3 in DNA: TGTGCCAGCAGCAAAACAGAGAACACTGAAGCTTTCTTT.